A selection of T cell receptor beta chains follows, all from one sample in a study of CD8 T cells in ankylosing spondylitis. TCRdb itself ran the 5' RACE reads through MiXCR, one entry per CDR3 protein. The sample carries more than 110,000 distinct CDR3 sequences, 6.5% to 8.5% recorded once. Sequencing used synovial fluid, either unsorted or a sorted T cell fraction (not recorded which). These TCRs come from a male donor with ankylosing spondylitis. CDR3s leave out the opening cysteine and the closing phenylalanine or tryptophan. Part of the rows lack a size; the others show once, few, many or a class for expanded clones.

v_gene,j_gene,abundance,CDR3aa
TRBV5-4,TRBJ2-1,once,ASSLPGPNEQF
TRBV5-1,TRBJ2-3,.,ASSYVGGLDTQY
TRBV6-5,TRBJ2-3,many,ASSYSGTSGGASTDTQY
TRBV7-2,TRBJ2-4,many,ASSRDRENIQY
TRBV11-2,TRBJ1-6,.,ASSSRLQINSPLH
TRBV5-1,TRBJ2-2,.,ASSRPLAGGGELF
TRBV19,TRBJ2-2,many,ASIIRASGGGELF
TRBV6-1,TRBJ1-1,many,ASSPGGRGKASEAF
TRBV5-1,TRBJ1-2,few,ASSEGQGNYGYT
TRBV29-1,TRBJ1-1,.,SVEGGAGTEAF
TRBV10-3,TRBJ1-1,.,AISQDKSTEAF
TRBV10-3,TRBJ2-7,many,AIKNGSTYEQY
TRBV5-1,TRBJ2-1,many,ASSFSGGDNEQF
TRBV7-2,TRBJ1-1,few,ASSEYNTEAF
TRBV6-2/TRBV6-3,TRBJ1-5,many,ASSFQGDQPQH
TRBV28,TRBJ1-2,many,ASRTGNYGYT
TRBV5-4,TRBJ1-1,few,ASKGVTNTEAF
TRBV20-1,TRBJ2-5,many,SATGSGGITKTQY
TRBV2,TRBJ1-2,few,ASSVEFSTDGYT
TRBV7-2,TRBJ2-2,many,ASSLGGGQSTGELF
TRBV20-1,TRBJ2-7,many,SATPFREQY
TRBV3-1,TRBJ2-1,many,ASSKGGNSGSVREQF
TRBV18,TRBJ2-5,once,ASSIYGETQY
TRBV24-1,TRBJ1-2,few,ATSDFRGGGYT
TRBV2,TRBJ2-3,few,ASSVGEDTQY
TRBV20-1,TRBJ2-3,.,SASRGAADTQY
TRBV3-1,TRBJ2-5,.,ATCPGGPVIEEDREETQY
TRBV5-1,TRBJ2-1,medium-sized,ASSLGGENEQF
TRBV5-1,TRBJ2-1,.,ASSLAGTSGHYNEQF
TRBV2,TRBJ2-1,few,ASKRAYNEQF
TRBV4-3,TRBJ2-3,few,ASSLGDRQSADTQY
TRBV7-6,TRBJ2-7,many,ASSSSRLEQY
TRBV12-3/TRBV12-4,TRBJ2-1,many,ASSRAGGGQF
TRBV7-6,TRBJ2-7,.,ASSLVYPGQAYEQY
TRBV20-1,TRBJ2-1,many,SARTGSVYNEQF
TRBV12-3/TRBV12-4,TRBJ1-2,many,ASSLWGSYGYT
TRBV5-6,TRBJ1-2,many,ASSVRHLTHYGYT
TRBV27,TRBJ2-7,.,ASSLLGPGSSYEQY
TRBV28,TRBJ1-6,.,ASRLTGASSPLH
TRBV2,TRBJ2-2,few,ASSQSSAGELF
TRBV6-2/TRBV6-3,TRBJ2-6,few,ASDQSGANVLT
TRBV7-2,TRBJ2-2,few,ASSFVSGNTGELF
TRBV20-1,TRBJ2-7,few,SARPGQGGYEQY
TRBV28,TRBJ2-3,.,ASSFFRAGGQDTQY
TRBV5-1,TRBJ1-1,many,ASRKGTGGTEAF
TRBV25-1,TRBJ1-2,few,ASSEVDRDYGYT
TRBV20-1,TRBJ2-7,few,SALDSHRSYEQY
TRBV7-8,TRBJ2-1,.,ASSPTSGRLYNEQF
TRBV29-1,TRBJ2-3,many,SVEERAGGTDTQY
TRBV7-2,TRBJ2-2,many,ASSSRTRTGELF
TRBV7-9,TRBJ2-7,.,ASSLEGLTLGGEQY
TRBV20-1,TRBJ2-7,.,SAPGQGFSYEQY
TRBV6-2/TRBV6-3,TRBJ2-7,many,ASSRRTTHEQY
TRBV2,TRBJ2-7,many,ASRRSLYDYEQY
TRBV20-1,TRBJ1-3,.,SAVDRGKGNTIY
TRBV7-2,TRBJ2-1,many,ASSLMGYEQF